This T cell receptor beta chain is from a study of blood T cell repertoires in COVID-19. Study overall: Samples of COVID-19 (acute and convalescent) were obtained from the United States, Italy and Spain. In each case, the material was cDNA or gDNA derived from T cells, B-cell-depleted T cells, or PBMCs.

Per the original data handling: Amplification from reference gene primers served as the basis for estimated nucleated cell counts. The method was immunoSEQ multiplex PCR; TCRdb's version includes in-frame clones alone and lacks a portion of them. V and J calls and clone size are given by that table; D and trimming were obtained from the DNA. The profile shows approximately 430,000 clones, roughly 88% of them singletons. Germline V gene data show CDR1 as LNHDA and CDR2 as SQIVND (reference sequence). The germline V and J ends were trimmed by 7 bases and 0 bases, with 9 bases remaining between them. CDR3 size: 13 residues.

The chain employs TRBV19 and TRBJ1-1; tentative D call: TRBD1 (5 bases). The TCR was taken from a woman aged 25 to 39 with active or convalescent COVID-19. Sequencing was carried out using peripheral blood. Here the CDR3 DNA reads TGTGCCAGTATCGCGGACATGAACACTGAAGCTTTCTTT. Translation: CASIADMNTEAFF.